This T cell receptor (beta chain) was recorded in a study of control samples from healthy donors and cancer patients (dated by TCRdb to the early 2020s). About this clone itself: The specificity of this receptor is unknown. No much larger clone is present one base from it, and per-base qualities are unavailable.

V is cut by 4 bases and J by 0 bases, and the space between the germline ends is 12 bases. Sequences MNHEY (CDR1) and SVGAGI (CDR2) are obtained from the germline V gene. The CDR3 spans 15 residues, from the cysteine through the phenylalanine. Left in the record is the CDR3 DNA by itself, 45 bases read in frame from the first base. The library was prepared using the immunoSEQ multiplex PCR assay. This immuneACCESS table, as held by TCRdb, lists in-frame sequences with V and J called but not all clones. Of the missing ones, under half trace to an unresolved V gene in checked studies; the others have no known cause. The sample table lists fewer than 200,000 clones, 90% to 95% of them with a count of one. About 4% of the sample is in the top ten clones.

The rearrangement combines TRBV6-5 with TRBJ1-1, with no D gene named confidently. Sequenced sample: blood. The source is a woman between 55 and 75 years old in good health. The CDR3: CASSLDGPMNTEAFF. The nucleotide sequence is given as TGTGCCAGCAGTTTGGACGGACCGATGAACACTGAAGCTTTCTTT.